This is a list of T cell receptor beta chains from one sample in a study of T cells expressing NK-cell markers. TCRdb reprocessed the 5' RACE reads and stores each CDR3 protein as one record, lacking DNA. Its clone listing holds about 460,000 distinct CDR3 sequences. Sequencing used blood T cells: a sorted CD56 or NKG2C T cell subset, CD4+ or CD8+ T cells, or bulk PBMC T cells (not recorded which). Receptors originate from a woman aged 45-65 years in good health. Each CDR3 is given with its conserved first and last residue.

TRBJ1-1 | TRBV7-9 | CASSFRPGGVGTEAFF
TRBJ2-1 | TRBV15 | CATSRDDGGSYNEQFF
TRBJ1-3 | TRBV6-5 | CATKGMYSGNTIYF
TRBJ1-2 | TRBV27 | CASSFGTSNYGYTF
TRBJ2-3 | TRBV5-1 | CASSFGLALFTDTQYF
TRBJ2-2 | TRBV11-1 | CASSAGGVVSNTGELFF
TRBJ2-2 | TRBV12-3/TRBV12-4 | CASSLALAGVPTGELFF
TRBJ2-1 | TRBV2 | CASSALAGVLDEQFF
TRBJ2-5 | TRBV5-4 | CASSLGTGGQETQYF
TRBJ2-4 | TRBV20-1 | CSASSAGGREYF
TRBJ2-3 | TRBV12-3/TRBV12-4 | CASSVDRGRDTQYF
TRBJ2-2 | TRBV6-5 | CASRGDSNTGELFF